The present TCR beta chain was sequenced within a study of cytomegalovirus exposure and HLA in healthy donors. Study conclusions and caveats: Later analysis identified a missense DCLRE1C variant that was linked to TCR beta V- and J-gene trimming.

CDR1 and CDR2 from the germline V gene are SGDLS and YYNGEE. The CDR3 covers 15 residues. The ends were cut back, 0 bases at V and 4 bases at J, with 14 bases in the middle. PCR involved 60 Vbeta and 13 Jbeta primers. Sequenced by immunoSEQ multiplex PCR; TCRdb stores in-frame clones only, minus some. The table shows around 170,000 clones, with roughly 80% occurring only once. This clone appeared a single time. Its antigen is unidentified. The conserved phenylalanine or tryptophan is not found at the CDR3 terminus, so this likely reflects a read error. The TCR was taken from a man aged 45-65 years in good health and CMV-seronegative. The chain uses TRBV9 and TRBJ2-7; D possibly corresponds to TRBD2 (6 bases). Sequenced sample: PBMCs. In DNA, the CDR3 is TGTGCCAGCAGCGTAGAGGGAGGACTCACGTACGAGCAGTACTCC. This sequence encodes CASSVEGGLTYEQYS.